This TCR beta chain originates from a study of spatial heterogeneity in lung cancer. Described time point: sample taken at primary tumor resection. Germline V gene data show CDR1 as ENHRY and CDR2 as SYGVKD. V lost 7 bases and J lost 8, with 14 bases in between. This CDR3 has 12 amino acids. This clonotype was observed at least ten times. The antigen is undetermined. Points from the study as a whole: Within tumors, counts of expanded alpha and beta TCRs tracked tumor mutation counts.

Each CDR3 protein is one row after TCRdb ran MiXCR on the 5' RACE reads. This sample has 25,000 to 30,000 distinct CDR3 sequences, with under 8.5% found just once. This TCR came from a male donor with early-stage non-small cell lung cancer. Sequenced material: lung tumor tissue, taken at surgery. The gene calls are TRBV10-3 and TRBJ1-1; D remains ambiguous. This CDR3 reads CAIKPSGMEAFF. The CDR3 DNA reads as TGTGCCATCAAACCCAGCGGAATGGAAGCTTTCTTT.